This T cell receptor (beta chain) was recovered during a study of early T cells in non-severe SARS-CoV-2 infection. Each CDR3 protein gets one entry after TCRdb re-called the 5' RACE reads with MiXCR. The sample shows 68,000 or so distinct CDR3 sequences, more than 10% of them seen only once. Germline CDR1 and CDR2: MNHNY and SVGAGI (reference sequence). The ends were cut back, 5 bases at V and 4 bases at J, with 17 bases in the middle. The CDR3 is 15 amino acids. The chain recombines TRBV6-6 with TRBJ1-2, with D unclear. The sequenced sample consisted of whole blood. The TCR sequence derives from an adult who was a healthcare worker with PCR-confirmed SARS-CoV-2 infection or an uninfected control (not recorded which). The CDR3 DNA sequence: TGTGCCAGCAGTCAAAGGGATAGAAGTTTCTATGGCTACACCTTC. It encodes CASSQRDRSFYGYTF.